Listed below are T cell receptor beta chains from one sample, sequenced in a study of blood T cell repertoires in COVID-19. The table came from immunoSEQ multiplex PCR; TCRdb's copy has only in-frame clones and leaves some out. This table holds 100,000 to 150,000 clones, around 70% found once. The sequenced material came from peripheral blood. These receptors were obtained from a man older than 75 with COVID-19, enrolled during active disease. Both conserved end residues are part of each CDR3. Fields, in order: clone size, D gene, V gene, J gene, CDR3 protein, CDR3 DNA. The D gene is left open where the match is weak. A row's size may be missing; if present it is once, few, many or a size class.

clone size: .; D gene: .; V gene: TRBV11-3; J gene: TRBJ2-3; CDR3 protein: CASSLDSGKASTDTQYF; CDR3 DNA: TGTGCCAGCAGCTTAGACTCAGGGAAAGCTAGCACAGATACGCAGTATTTT
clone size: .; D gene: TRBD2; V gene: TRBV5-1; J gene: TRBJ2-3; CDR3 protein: CASRRDYTDTQYF; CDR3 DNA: TGCGCCAGCAGGCGGGACTATACAGATACGCAGTATTTT
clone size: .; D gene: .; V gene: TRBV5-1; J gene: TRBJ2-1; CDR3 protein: CASSPEGLEYNEQFF; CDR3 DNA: TGCGCCAGCAGCCCCGAGGGACTCGAATACAATGAGCAGTTCTTC
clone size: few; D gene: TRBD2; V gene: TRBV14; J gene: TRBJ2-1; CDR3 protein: CASSREREGDEQFF; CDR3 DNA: TGTGCCAGCAGCCGCGAGCGGGAGGGCGATGAGCAGTTCTTC
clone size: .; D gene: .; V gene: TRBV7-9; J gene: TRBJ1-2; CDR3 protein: CASTETGYGYGYTF; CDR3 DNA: TGTGCCAGCACCGAAACAGGGTATGGCTATGGCTACACCTTC
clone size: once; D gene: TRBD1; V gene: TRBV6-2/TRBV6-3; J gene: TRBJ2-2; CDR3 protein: CASSRNRGSNTGELFF; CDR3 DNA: TGTGCCAGCAGTCGCAACAGGGGATCGAACACCGGGGAGCTGTTTTTT
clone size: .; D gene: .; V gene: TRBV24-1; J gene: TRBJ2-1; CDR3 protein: CATSDSGHPSSYNEQFF; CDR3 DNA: TGTGCCACCAGTGATTCCGGACACCCGAGCTCCTACAATGAGCAGTTCTTC
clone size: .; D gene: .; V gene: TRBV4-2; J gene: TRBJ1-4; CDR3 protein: CASSPRGSNEKLFF; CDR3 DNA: TGTGCCAGCAGCCCTCGCGGGTCTAATGAAAAACTGTTTTTT
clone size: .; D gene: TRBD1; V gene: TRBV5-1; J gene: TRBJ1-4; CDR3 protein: CASSPTVGDRGRWGRQEKLFF; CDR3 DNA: TGCGCCAGCAGCCCCACCGTTGGGGACAGGGGGCGGTGGGGGCGTCAAGAAAAACTGTTTTTT
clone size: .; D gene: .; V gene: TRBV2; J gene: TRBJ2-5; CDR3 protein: CASWGGIATIGETQYF; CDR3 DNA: TGTGCCAGCTGGGGTGGGATAGCGACGATTGGAGAGACCCAGTACTTC
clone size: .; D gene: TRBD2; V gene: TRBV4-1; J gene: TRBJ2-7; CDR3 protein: CASSQDHQTSGRREQYF; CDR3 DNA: TGCGCCAGCAGCCAAGATCACCAGACTAGCGGGAGGCGCGAGCAGTACTTC
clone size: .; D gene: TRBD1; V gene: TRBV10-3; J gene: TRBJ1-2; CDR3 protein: CATNSPDRVPYGYTF; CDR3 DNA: TGTGCCACTAACTCGCCCGACAGGGTGCCTTATGGCTACACCTTC
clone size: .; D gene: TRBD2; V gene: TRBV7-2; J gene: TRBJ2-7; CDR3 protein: CASSLGLGLAHEQYF; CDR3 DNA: TGTGCCAGCAGCTTAGGGTTAGGACTAGCCCACGAGCAGTACTTC
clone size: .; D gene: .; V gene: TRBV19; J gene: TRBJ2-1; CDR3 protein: CASSQAAGSYNEQFF; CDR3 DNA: TGTGCCAGTAGTCAAGCCGCCGGCTCCTACAATGAGCAGTTCTTC
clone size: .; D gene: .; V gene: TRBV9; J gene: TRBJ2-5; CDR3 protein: CASSVGDSQETQYF; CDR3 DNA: TGTGCCAGCAGCGTAGGTGACAGCCAAGAGACCCAGTACTTC
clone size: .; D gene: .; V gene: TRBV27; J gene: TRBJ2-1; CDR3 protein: CASSGPGGGYNEQFF; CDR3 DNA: TGTGCCAGCAGTGGGCCTGGGGGCGGATACAATGAGCAGTTCTTC
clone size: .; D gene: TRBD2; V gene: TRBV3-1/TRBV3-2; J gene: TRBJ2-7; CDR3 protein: CASSQRLGTSGTSYEQYF; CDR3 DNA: TGTGCCAGCAGCCAACGTCTAGGGACTAGCGGGACCTCCTACGAGCAGTACTTC
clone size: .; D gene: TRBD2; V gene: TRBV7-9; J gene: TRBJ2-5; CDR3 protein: CASSQGRVYETQYF; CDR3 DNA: TGTGCCAGCAGCCAAGGGAGGGTCTATGAGACCCAGTACTTC
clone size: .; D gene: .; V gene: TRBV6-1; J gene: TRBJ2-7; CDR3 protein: CASREVRTYEQYF; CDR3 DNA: TGTGCCAGCCGTGAAGTCAGGACCTACGAGCAGTACTTC
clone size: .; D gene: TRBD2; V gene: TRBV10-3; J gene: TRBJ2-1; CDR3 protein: CASEDVGGYNEQFF; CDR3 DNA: TGTGCCAGCGAGGACGTCGGGGGGTACAATGAGCAGTTCTTC
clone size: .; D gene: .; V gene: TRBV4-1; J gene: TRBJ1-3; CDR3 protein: CASSQDEGAGNTIYF; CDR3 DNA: TGCGCCAGCAGCCAAGATGAGGGGGCTGGAAACACCATATATTTT
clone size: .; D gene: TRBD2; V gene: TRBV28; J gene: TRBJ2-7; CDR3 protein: CASSLRLAPDEQYF; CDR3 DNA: TGTGCCAGCAGTTTGCGACTAGCCCCGGACGAGCAGTACTTC
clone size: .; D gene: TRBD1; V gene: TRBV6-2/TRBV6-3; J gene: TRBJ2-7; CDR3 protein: CASSTRQGAAEQYF; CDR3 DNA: TGTGCCAGCAGTACCCGACAGGGGGCGGCCGAGCAGTACTTC
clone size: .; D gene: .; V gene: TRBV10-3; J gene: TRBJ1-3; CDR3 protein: CAISEQAGGNTIYF; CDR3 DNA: TGTGCCATCAGTGAGCAGGCGGGCGGAAACACCATATATTTT
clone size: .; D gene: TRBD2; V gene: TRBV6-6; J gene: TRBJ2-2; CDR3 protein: CASSYGTIPHF; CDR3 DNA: TGTGCCAGCAGTTACGGGACTATCCCCCATTTT
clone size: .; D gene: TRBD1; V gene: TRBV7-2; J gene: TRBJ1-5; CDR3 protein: CASSPNRQGSNQPQHF; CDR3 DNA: TGTGCCAGCAGCCCAAACCGACAGGGTAGCAATCAGCCCCAGCATTTT
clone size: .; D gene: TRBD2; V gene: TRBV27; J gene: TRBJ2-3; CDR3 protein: CASSFIGVRLAESSTDTQYF; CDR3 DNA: TGTGCCAGCAGTTTCATCGGGGTTCGACTAGCGGAATCTAGCACAGATACGCAGTATTTT
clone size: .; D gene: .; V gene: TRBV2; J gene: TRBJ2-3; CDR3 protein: CASSGRGTSADTQYF; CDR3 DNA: TGTGCCAGCAGTGGAAGGGGGACCTCCGCAGATACGCAGTATTTT
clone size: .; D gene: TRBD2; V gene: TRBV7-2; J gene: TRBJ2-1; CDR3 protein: CASIKSGLANEQFF; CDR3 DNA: TGTGCCAGCATCAAATCGGGACTAGCGAATGAGCAGTTCTTC
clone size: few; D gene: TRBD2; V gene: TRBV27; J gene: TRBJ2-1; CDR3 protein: CASAAQAGGVNEQFF; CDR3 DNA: TGTGCCAGCGCTGCGCAGGCGGGAGGGGTAAATGAGCAGTTCTTC
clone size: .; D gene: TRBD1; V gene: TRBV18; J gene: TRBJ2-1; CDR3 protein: CASSPTGDSYNEQFF; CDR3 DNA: TGTGCCAGCTCACCGACAGGGGATTCCTACAATGAGCAGTTCTTC
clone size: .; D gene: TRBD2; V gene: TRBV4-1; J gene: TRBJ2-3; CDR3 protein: CASSLGSGRARTDTQYF; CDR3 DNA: TGCGCCAGCAGCCTGGGTAGCGGGAGGGCTAGGACAGATACGCAGTATTTT